Reported below is one T cell receptor beta chain. Its antigen is not known. These data originate in a study of OX40 agonist ivuxolimab in advanced cancers. Study background: An agonistic human IgG2 monoclonal antibody against OX40 (CD134) was given.

Autoimmune disease history or systemic immunosuppression led to patients being barred. Regarding the study as a whole: In CD8+ T cells, expanded clones were on average more numerous than in CD4+. A proportion of nonresponders additionally exhibited low normalized T-cell clonal expansion.

Germline values: CDR1 SNHLY, CDR2 FYNNEI. Losses at the gene ends were 8 bases for V and 8 bases for J; bases not matched to a gene: 6. This CDR3 has 13 amino acids. Libraries were prepared by immunoSEQ multiplex PCR; TCRdb keeps only in-frame clonotypes and omits some of them. The sample contains 100,000 or so clones, around 86% of which appear only once. J is TRBJ2-1 and V is TRBV2; 10 nucleotides match TRBD1. The material was CD4+ or CD8+ T cells sorted from blood, obtained in a trial of the OX40 agonist ivuxolimab. The sequence was collected from an adult with an advanced solid tumor such as melanoma, head and neck, liver or kidney cancer. CDR3 amino acids: CASAGQGVDEQFF. The CDR3 region has the DNA TGTGCCAGCGCCGGACAGGGGGTTGATGAGCAGTTCTTC. Supplemented by reference TRBV2 and TRBJ2-1, the full variable domain reads EPEVTQTPSHQVTQMGQEVILRCVPISNHLYFYWYRQILGQKVEFLVSFYNNEISEKSEIFDDQFSVERPDGSNFTLKIRSTKLEDSAMYFCASAGQGVDEQFFGPGTRLTVL.